The 2 T cell receptor beta chains below were found in one sample sequenced in a study of cytomegalovirus exposure and HLA in healthy donors. The PCR employed 60 Vbeta primers together with 13 Jbeta primers. Some clones are missing from TCRdb's copy, which holds only in-frame ones; the method was immunoSEQ multiplex PCR. This repertoire shows around 91,000 clones, just under 80% found once; its top ten account for 4% to 5.5%. What was sequenced was PBMCs. All receptors derive from a male donor in good health and CMV-seropositive.

This sequence joins TRBV28 and TRBJ1-5; D gene ambiguous. The CDR3 is 14 residues long. Germline lookup yields CDR1 MDHEN and CDR2 SYDVKM. The ends were cut back, 6 bases at V and 2 bases at J, with 11 bases in the middle. CDR3 in amino acids: CASSLAIGNQPQHF. The CDR3 DNA reads TGTGCCAGCAGCCTTGCGATCGGCAATCAGCCCCAGCATTTT. Full variable domain (rest looked up from reference TRBV28 and TRBJ1-5): DVKVTQSSRYLVKRTGEKVFLECVQDMDHENMFWYRQDPGLGLRLIYFSYDVKMKEKGDIPEGYSVSREKKERFSLILESASTNQTSMYLCASSLAIGNQPQHFGDGTRLSIL.

This clone was observed a few times. It is likely a read error, because the conserved phenylalanine at the end of the CDR3 is missing. Because the CDR3's place on the DNA is in doubt, the DNA is left out and the CDR3 is given as listed by TCRdb. The chain has TRBV5-1 and TRBJ2-7; TRBD1 is taken as the D call from the table, unchecked against the DNA. The CDR3 comprises 14 residues, both ends counted. Germline V gene data show CDR1 as SGHRS and CDR2 as YFSETQ. CDR3 in amino acids: CASSLGGVRDEQSL.